This TCR beta chain appears in the sequencing data of a study of identical twins. Study-wide results and limits: The analysis was cross-sectional rather than longitudinal within donors. Where out-of-frame alpha sequences were twin-shared, they showed excess low generation probability.

The CDR3 length is 13 residues. The germline V and J ends were trimmed by 0 bases and 8 bases, with 6 bases remaining between them. The V gene's germline CDR1 is SGDLS and CDR2 YYNGEE. The table lists this clonotype with a few counts. Its target is unknown. TCRdb re-called the 5' RACE reads with MiXCR, one entry per CDR3 protein. The sample shows about 470,000 distinct CDR3 sequences, 20% to 30% of them seen only once. This sample also belongs to another study, concerning T cells expressing NK-cell markers. From that report: Each of 6 or 7 donors carried dominant NKG2C+ clonotypes accounting for about 1.0-7.0% of CD8+ T cells.

This receptor was identified in a woman between 18 and 29 years old in good health. The chain combines TRBV9 with TRBJ1-6, with no clear D. Sequenced sample: CD4+ T cells sorted from blood. Written as DNA, the CDR3 is TGTGCCAGCAGCGTAGGGTTGGATTCACCCCTCCACTTT. Translated, it gives CASSVGLDSPLHF.